This T cell receptor (beta chain) derives from a study of blood T cells in healthy people across ages. CDR1 and CDR2 from the germline V gene are SEHNR and FQNEAQ (reference sequence). The CDR3 consists of 17 residues. PCR was performed a second time for about 7 to 11 cycles using a sample-barcoded 5' primer and a J-beta primer mix. TCRdb processed the 5' RACE reads anew with MiXCR; each CDR3 protein has one entry. Of approximately 2,000,000 distinct CDR3 sequences listed, approximately 40% are singletons. The TCR originated in a human donor in good health. Sequenced input: blood. This chain links TRBV7-9 with TRBJ2-1; D tentatively fits TRBD1 or TRBD2 (5 bases each). The DNA end favors TRBJ2-7, so the J call may be wrong. The DNA for the CDR3 is TGTGCCAGCAGCTCCTCCGGGACGGGGAGCTCCTACAATGAGCAGTACTTC. It is translated as CASSSSGTGSSYNEQYF.